This is a list of T cell receptor beta chains from one sample in a study of T-cell memory formation after mild COVID-19. One entry per CDR3 protein, called by TCRdb with MiXCR from the 5' RACE reads. The sample lists 150,000 to 200,000 distinct CDR3 sequences; 16% were seen once. The sequenced sample consisted of PBMCs or a T cell subset sorted from them (not recorded which). The receptors here all came from an adult woman who had mild COVID-19 (a few samples of this study predate the infection). Cell type and time point are not known. Both conserved end residues are part of each CDR3. The D gene is left open where the match is weak. The size field is filled for only some rows; it gives once, few, many or a size class.

d_gene: TRBD1; j_gene: TRBJ2-2; abundance: -; v_gene: TRBV3-1; CDR3aa: CASSQKDRRPGELFF; CDR3nt: TGTGCCAGCAGCCAAAAGGACAGGCGGCCCGGGGAGCTGTTTTTT
d_gene: -; j_gene: TRBJ2-7; abundance: few; v_gene: TRBV7-3; CDR3aa: CASSYGTYYEQYF; CDR3nt: TGTGCCAGCAGCTACGGGACTTACTACGAGCAGTACTTC
d_gene: TRBD1; j_gene: TRBJ2-7; abundance: -; v_gene: TRBV19; CDR3aa: CASSSTGLGSYEQYF; CDR3nt: TGTGCCAGTAGTTCGACAGGGTTGGGCTCCTACGAGCAGTACTTC
d_gene: TRBD1; j_gene: TRBJ1-2; abundance: -; v_gene: TRBV29-1; CDR3aa: CSVWTGKDGYTF; CDR3nt: TGCAGCGTGTGGACAGGGAAGGATGGCTACACCTTC
d_gene: -; j_gene: TRBJ2-5; abundance: -; v_gene: TRBV7-6; CDR3aa: CASSLPRTADFQETQYF; CDR3nt: TGTGCCAGCAGCTTACCCCGGACCGCAGATTTCCAAGAGACCCAGTACTTC
d_gene: TRBD1; j_gene: TRBJ1-1; abundance: few; v_gene: TRBV7-2; CDR3aa: CASSFPGTGMNTEAFF; CDR3nt: TGTGCCAGCAGCTTCCCCGGGACAGGTATGAACACTGAAGCTTTCTTT
d_gene: TRBD1; j_gene: TRBJ1-5; abundance: few; v_gene: TRBV19; CDR3aa: CASSRGNQPQHF; CDR3nt: TGTGCCAGCAGCAGGGGGAATCAGCCCCAGCATTTT
d_gene: -; j_gene: TRBJ1-2; abundance: few; v_gene: TRBV5-1; CDR3aa: CASSKARDSNYGYTF; CDR3nt: TGCGCCAGCAGTAAGGCCAGGGATTCTAACTATGGCTACACCTTC
d_gene: TRBD2; j_gene: TRBJ2-1; abundance: few; v_gene: TRBV15; CDR3aa: CATSRSIAGAPGTQFF; CDR3nt: TGTGCCACCAGCAGGTCCATAGCGGGGGCGCCAGGGACGCAGTTCTTC
d_gene: -; j_gene: TRBJ1-5; abundance: -; v_gene: TRBV2; CDR3aa: CASSDRGLSNQPQHF; CDR3nt: TGTGCCAGCAGTGACAGGGGTTTAAGCAATCAGCCCCAGCATTTT
d_gene: TRBD2; j_gene: TRBJ2-1; abundance: few; v_gene: TRBV7-9; CDR3aa: CASSLGTSGGRDEQFF; CDR3nt: TGTGCCAGCAGCTTAGGGACTAGCGGGGGACGGGATGAGCAGTTCTTC
d_gene: -; j_gene: TRBJ1-2; abundance: -; v_gene: TRBV2; CDR3aa: CASSEISATNGYTF; CDR3nt: TGTGCCAGCAGTGAGATATCCGCCACAAATGGCTACACCTTC
d_gene: TRBD1; j_gene: TRBJ1-1; abundance: few; v_gene: TRBV7-9; CDR3aa: CASRLRGGTEAFF; CDR3nt: TGTGCCAGCAGGCTCAGGGGGGGCACTGAAGCTTTCTTT
d_gene: -; j_gene: TRBJ2-3; abundance: many; v_gene: TRBV4-1; CDR3aa: CASSTPSSGARWEDDTQYF; CDR3nt: TGCGCCAGCAGCACCCCGTCCTCGGGGGCGAGGTGGGAGGACGATACGCAGTATTTT
d_gene: TRBD2; j_gene: TRBJ2-2; abundance: many; v_gene: TRBV11-3; CDR3aa: CASSGRLADTGELFF; CDR3nt: TGTGCCAGCAGCGGCCGACTAGCCGACACCGGGGAGCTGTTTTTT
d_gene: -; j_gene: TRBJ2-3; abundance: many; v_gene: TRBV24-1; CDR3aa: CATSGLSTDTQYF; CDR3nt: TGTGCCACCAGTGGGCTGAGCACAGATACGCAGTATTTT
d_gene: -; j_gene: TRBJ1-1; abundance: -; v_gene: TRBV7-2; CDR3aa: CASSLLRTNNEAFF; CDR3nt: TGTGCCAGCAGCTTATTACGGACGAATAACGAAGCTTTCTTT